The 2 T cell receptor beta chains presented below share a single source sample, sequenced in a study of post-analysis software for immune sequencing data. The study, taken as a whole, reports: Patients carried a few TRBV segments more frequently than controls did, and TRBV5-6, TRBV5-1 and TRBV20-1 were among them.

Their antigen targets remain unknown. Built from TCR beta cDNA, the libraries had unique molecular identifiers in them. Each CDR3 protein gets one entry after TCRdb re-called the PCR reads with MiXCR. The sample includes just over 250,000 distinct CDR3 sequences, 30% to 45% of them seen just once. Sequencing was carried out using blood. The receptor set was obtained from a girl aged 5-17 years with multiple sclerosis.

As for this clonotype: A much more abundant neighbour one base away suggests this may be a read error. The CDR3 loop is CVSSLSKANEQFF. The CDR3 DNA reads TGTGTCAGCAGTTTATCGAAAGCAAATGAGCAGTTCTTC. This chain links TRBV27 with TRBJ2-1; no reliable D call. The CDR3 totals 13 residues. Per germline, CDR1 MNHEY and CDR2 SMNVEV (reference sequence).

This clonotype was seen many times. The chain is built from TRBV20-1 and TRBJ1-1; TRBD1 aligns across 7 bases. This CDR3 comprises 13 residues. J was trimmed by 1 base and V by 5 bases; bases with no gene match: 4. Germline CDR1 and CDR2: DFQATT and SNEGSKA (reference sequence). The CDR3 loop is CSAVGTANTEAFF. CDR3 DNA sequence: TGCAGTGCTGTCGGGACAGCGAACACTGAAGCTTTCTTT.